This T cell receptor beta chain was sequenced for a study of T cell repertoires in cytomegalovirus infection. On the study more broadly: The public TCR beta signatures pointed to both CMV infection and matching HLA type. Findings and limits, study-wide: There were carriers of CMV plus the relevant HLA, and cumulative public TCR beta family frequency identified them. Ex vivo, HLA-C-restricted CMV-specific TCR beta clonotypes prevailed over the rest of the response.

TCRdb independently ran MiXCR on the reads; one entry per CDR3 protein. The sample consists of 250,000 to 300,000 distinct CDR3 sequences, over 15% of them appearing once. This clonotype was counted between two and nine times. Its antigen is unknown. CDR1 MNHEY and CDR2 SVGEGT come from the germline V gene. V was trimmed by 0 bases and J by 9 bases, leaving 3 bases between them. CDR3 length equals 11 residues. The chain couples TRBV6-2 or TRBV6-3 to TRBJ2-1; D gene unclear. What was sequenced was CD8+ T cells from PBMCs. The TCR sequence derives from a human donor in good health (CMV status not recorded). Some clones in this sample may be carry-over from other donors' samples. CDR3 bases: TGTGCCAGCAGTTACTCGACTGAGCAGTTCTTC. Translating it yields CASSYSTEQFF.